This TCR beta chain was captured by sequencing in a study of PD-L1 blockade in urothelial cancer. Each patient supplied 1 to 8 pretreatment and on-treatment samples. The method was immunoSEQ multiplex PCR; TCRdb's version includes in-frame clones alone and lacks a portion of them. Of some 32,000 clones listed, about 79% were seen once; the top ten hold roughly 29%. The CDR3 has 12 residues. Germline CDR1 and CDR2: MNHEY and SMNVEV (reference sequence). Between the trimmed V and J ends, which lost 5 bases and 0 bases, there was a span of 2 bases. V and J are TRBV27 and TRBJ1-5; D not certain. The TCR comes from a man in his 60s with urothelial cancer. The material was PBMCs, obtained around atezolizumab (anti-PD-L1) treatment. CDR3 sequence (DNA): TGTGCCAGCAGTCATAGCAATCAGCCCCAGCATTTT. Its protein is CASSHSNQPQHF.